This passage covers 6 T cell receptor beta chains from one sample sequenced in a study of shared clonotypes between healthy human individuals. CD45RO-negative, CCR7-positively selected cells formed the naive CD8 fraction, excluding terminally differentiated effector memory CD45RA+ cells. Measured with immunoSEQ multiplex PCR; TCRdb has only the in-frame clones, and not every one. The sample lists 550,000 to 650,000 clones, around 96% occurring once. Sequenced material: naive CD8+ T cells sorted from blood. These receptor sequences come from a woman in her 30s in good health.

This clone came up once. This sequence joins TRBV30 and TRBJ1-2; tentatively, D is TRBD1 (5 bases). Germline CDR1 reads GTSNPN; CDR2 reads SVGIG (reference sequence). CDR3 size: 15 residues. V lost 7 bases and J lost 4, with 22 bases in between. This CDR3 reads CASRVGPNPLYGYTF. The CDR3 DNA reads TGTGCCTCCAGGGTGGGGCCCAACCCACTCTATGGCTACACCTTC.

The chain combines TRBV5-8 with TRBJ2-3; 7 nucleotides line up with TRBD1. Germline CDR1 SGHTS, CDR2 YDEGEE. V gave up 4 bases and J gave up 6 bases; unmatched junction bases: 14. The CDR3 has 16 residues. Here the CDR3 DNA reads TGTGCCAGCAGCCCCGATGGAGACAGGGTTTGGGATACGCAGTATTTT. This codes for CASSPDGDRVWDTQYF.

The chain joins TRBV15 to TRBJ1-1; TRBD1 matches at 7 bases. Germline trimming cut 1 base from V and 5 bases from J; bases unmatched to any gene: 4. The germline CDR1 and CDR2 sequences are LNHNV and YYDKDF (reference sequence). This CDR3 spans 14 amino acids. CDR3 DNA sequence: TGTGCCACCAGCAGAGGACAGGGTGGAACTGAAGCTTTCTTT. It translates to CATSRGQGGTEAFF. Full variable domain (remainder filled in from reference TRBV15 and TRBJ1-1): DAMVIQNPRYQVTQFGKPVTLSCSQTLNHNVMYWYQQKSSQAPKLLFHYYDKDFNNEADTPDNFQSRRPNTSFCFLDIRSPGLGDTAMYLCATSRGQGGTEAFFGQGTRLTVV.

The chain uses TRBV7-6 and TRBJ2-1, with 8 bases matching TRBD2. V was clipped by 2 bases and J by 2 bases; unmatched bases: 5. CDR3 length: 16 residues. Germline CDR1 is SGHVS and CDR2 is FNYEAQ. The CDR3 reads CASSLLAGDTYNEQFF. CDR3 DNA: TGTGCCAGCAGCTTACTAGCGGGTGATACCTACAATGAGCAGTTCTTC.

J is TRBJ2-7 and V is TRBV4-2; TRBD1 is a possible D gene (6 bases). This CDR3 comprises 15 residues. The germline V gene has CDR1 LGHNA and CDR2 YNFKEQ. Between the trimmed V and J ends, which lost 3 bases and 0 bases, there was a span of 12 bases. CDR3 sequence (DNA): TGTGCCAGCAGCCAGGTCATGACAGGCTCCTACGAGCAGTACTTC. It encodes CASSQVMTGSYEQYF.

The chain is built from TRBV27 and TRBJ1-1; 7 bases match TRBD1. Per the germline V gene, CDR1 is MNHEY and CDR2 is SMNVEV (reference sequence). V gave up 5 bases and J gave up 0 bases; unmatched junction bases: 18. CDR3 length equals 19 residues. This CDR3 reads CASSPTAGTDLLMNTEAFF. The CDR3 bases are TGTGCCAGCAGTCCTACAGCCGGGACAGACCTTTTAATGAACACTGAAGCTTTCTTT.